Listed here are 31 T cell receptor beta chains from one sample, sequenced in a study of T cell responses to AZD1222 COVID-19 vaccine. The repertoire was sequenced with immunoSEQ multiplex PCR; TCRdb's copy has only in-frame clones and lacks some. The sample lists 120,000 to 150,000 clones; under 95% were seen once. The sample consisted of peripheral blood, taken on day 0 of AZD1222 vaccination. All receptors derive from an adult in good health.

The chain combines TRBV5-5 with TRBJ1-1; D possibly corresponds to TRBD1 (5 bases). This CDR3 comprises 15 residues. CDR1 SGHKS and CDR2 YYEKEE come from the germline V gene (reference sequence). Trimming removed 4 bases from V and 6 bases from J, with 19 bases in between. CDR3: CASSLTGGGNAEAFF. The CDR3 DNA reads as TGTGCCAGCAGCCTCACAGGTGGTGGTAATGCTGAAGCTTTCTTT. The full variable domain, in which reference TRBV5-5 and TRBJ1-1 provide the parts outside the CDR3, is DAGVTQSPTHLIKTRGQQVTLRCSPISGHKSVSWYQQVLGQGPQFIFQYYEKEERGRGNFPDRFSARQFPNYSSELNVNALLLGDSALYLCASSLTGGGNAEAFFGQGTRLTVV.

The V call is TRBV18, the J call TRBJ2-3; D not certain. CDR1 and CDR2 from the germline V gene are KGHSH and LQKENI. Trimming shortened V by 3 bases and J by 3 bases, and 10 bases separated the two germline ends. This CDR3 has 14 residues. The CDR3 coding sequence is TGTGCCAGCTCACCGGGCGTTAGTACAGATACGCAGTATTTT. It yields the protein CASSPGVSTDTQYF.

This sequence joins TRBV5-1 and TRBJ2-3; D unresolved. Germline CDR1 and CDR2: SGHRS and YFSETQ. The CDR3 length is 15 residues. The V and J ends lost 3 bases and 2 bases respectively, with 13 bases between them. CDR3 coding DNA: TGCGCCAGCAGCTGGACCCTAGGGATCACAGATACGCAGTATTTT. Residues: CASSWTLGITDTQYF.

The V call is TRBV6-2 or TRBV6-3, the J call TRBJ2-3; D may be TRBD1 (8 bases). The V and J ends lost 6 bases and 5 bases respectively, with 18 bases between them. The germline V gene has CDR1 MNHEY and CDR2 SVGEGT. The CDR3 length is 15 residues. For the CDR3, the DNA is TGTGCCAGCAGCCGGGAGGCAGGGGGCGAAGATACGCAGTATTTT. It yields the protein CASSREAGGEDTQYF.

The J gene is TRBJ2-5, the V gene TRBV7-2, with a tentative D call TRBD1 (5 bases). The CDR3 is 14 residues long. Germline V gives CDR1 SGHTA, CDR2 FQGNSA. The germline V and J ends were trimmed by 5 bases and 2 bases, with 12 bases remaining between them. CDR3 bases: TGTGCCAGCAGCCTTGCAGGGCCTCAAGAGACCCAGTACTTC. Encoded protein: CASSLAGPQETQYF.

This chain links TRBV29-1 with TRBJ1-1; TRBD1 matches at 7 bases. The junction had 6 bases not matched to a gene; V was cut back by 7 bases and J by 1 base. CDR1 and CDR2 (germline): SQVTM, ANQGSEA. CDR3 length: 13 amino acids. This CDR3 reads CSAMGQQNTEAFF. CDR3 nucleotide sequence: TGCAGCGCCATGGGACAGCAGAACACTGAAGCTTTCTTT.

The chain employs TRBV30 and TRBJ2-1, with D possibly matching TRBD2 (6 bases). Germline-derived CDR1 and CDR2 are GTSNPN and SVGIG (reference sequence). V gave up 5 bases and J gave up 7 bases, with 9 bases separating them. CDR3 length equals 11 residues. This CDR3 is CAWGLLNEQFF. The CDR3 DNA follows: TGTGCCTGGGGACTACTGAATGAGCAGTTCTTC.

V and J are TRBV6-5 and TRBJ1-4, with 7 bases identical to TRBD1. The V and J ends lost 3 bases and 8 bases, in that order; junction bases with no gene match: 6. The CDR3 is 14 amino acids. From germline, CDR1 is MNHEY and CDR2 SVGAGI. DNA of the CDR3: TGTGCCAGCAGTTATCAGGGGGTGGGCGAAAAACTGTTTTTT. Translated, it gives CASSYQGVGEKLFF.

This sequence joins TRBV7-8 and TRBJ2-7; possible D gene TRBD2, 5 bases. V gave up 5 bases and J gave up 3 bases, with 20 bases separating them. CDR3 length equals 16 residues. Germline CDR1 is SGHVS and CDR2 is FQNEAQ. The CDR3 region is CASSPRVGLADYEQYF. The CDR3 nucleotides read TGTGCCAGCAGCCCTAGAGTCGGCCTAGCAGACTACGAGCAGTACTTC. The full variable domain, its missing parts supplied by reference TRBV7-8 and TRBJ2-7, is GAGVSQSPRYKVAKRGQDVALRCDPISGHVSLFWYQQALGQGPEFLTYFQNEAQLDKSGLPSDRFFAERPEGSVSTLKIQRTQQEDSAVYLCASSPRVGLADYEQYFGPGTRLTVT.

The chain carries TRBV21-1 and TRBJ1-4; no DNA check was done on the table's D call, TRBD1. TRBV21-1 is a listed pseudogene. The CDR3 has 14 amino acids. CDR3 sequence: CASIRTGEGEKLFF. The CDR3 DNA reads as TGTGCCAGCATCCGGACAGGAGAGGGGGAAAAACTGTTTTTT.

The V call is TRBV10-3, the J call TRBJ2-7; TRBD2 aligns across 7 bases. From germline, CDR1 is ENHRY and CDR2 SYGVKD. The CDR3 has 14 amino acids. V lost 6 bases and J lost 3; bases outside the gene matches: 8. This chain's CDR3 is CAISFGGSRYEQYF. CDR3 coding DNA: TGTGCCATCAGCTTCGGGGGGTCTCGCTACGAGCAGTACTTC.

The chain joins TRBV7-9 to TRBJ1-3; D is undetermined. The CDR3 runs 13 residues. Trimming shortened V by 6 bases and J by 0 bases, and 6 bases separated the two germline ends. CDR1 is SEHNR and CDR2 is FQNEAQ in the germline V gene (reference sequence). The CDR3 region has the DNA TGTGCCAGCAGGGCCGACTCTGGAAACACCATATATTTT. Translating gives CASRADSGNTIYF.

This rearrangement joins TRBV11-2 to TRBJ1-2; 8 bases agree with TRBD1. Germline V gene lookup returns CDR1 SGHAT and CDR2 FQNNGV. The CDR3 is 16 amino acids. V was clipped by 5 bases and J by 5 bases; unmatched bases: 13. DNA of the CDR3: TGTGCCAGCAGCCCCAGGACAGGGTTTTCCTTTTATGGCTACACCTTC. Amino acids: CASSPRTGFSFYGYTF.

The V call is TRBV3-1 (or the pseudogene TRBV3-2), the J call TRBJ2-3, with D uncertain. The CDR3 covers 13 residues. V was clipped by 5 bases and J by 11 bases, with 17 bases between them. The germline V gene encodes CDR1 LGHDT and CDR2 YNNKEL (reference sequence). This CDR3 reads CASSTRSPLGQYF. The CDR3 DNA sequence: TGTGCCAGCAGCACACGATCTCCCCTTGGGCAGTATTTT.

V is TRBV7-2 and J is TRBJ2-1; 16 bases line up with TRBD2. After removal of 5 bases from V and 2 bases from J, the junction contained 3 bases not matched to a gene. CDR3 length: 17 residues. Germline lookup yields CDR1 SGHTA and CDR2 FQGNSA. CDR3 region: CASSPGLAGGPYNEQFF. For the CDR3, the DNA is TGTGCCAGCAGCCCGGGACTAGCGGGGGGGCCCTACAATGAGCAGTTCTTC.

The chain couples TRBV6-6 to TRBJ2-1; 8 bases are a match to TRBD2. Trimming at V came to 6 bases and at J to 8 bases, leaving 15 bases not matched to a gene. Germline V gene lookup returns CDR1 MNHNY and CDR2 SVGAGI (reference sequence). This CDR3 is built from 16 residues. The CDR3 sequence is CASSSYSAGGSDEQFF. CDR3 in DNA: TGTGCCAGCAGCTCCTATTCCGCGGGGGGCTCCGATGAGCAGTTCTTC.

The chain links TRBV7-2 to TRBJ2-3, with a possible D match to TRBD2 (6 bases). Germline V gene data show CDR1 as SGHTA and CDR2 as FQGNSA. Trimming removed 5 bases from V and 0 bases from J, with 21 bases in between. The CDR3 has 18 amino acids. Written as DNA, the CDR3 is TGTGCCAGCAGCCCCCGGGGACTTCGGACCTTTAGCACAGATACGCAGTATTTT. It is translated as CASSPRGLRTFSTDTQYF.

This chain joins TRBV10-2 and TRBJ2-7; tentative D call: TRBD1 (5 bases). There are 14 residues in the CDR3. Germline assignment: CDR1 WSHSY and CDR2 SAAADI. V was cut by 4 bases and J by 5 bases, with 15 bases left in between. The CDR3 here is CASSGWQGDNEQYF. The DNA for the CDR3 is TGCGCCAGCAGTGGTTGGCAGGGTGACAACGAGCAGTACTTC.

V gene TRBV6-5 combines with J gene TRBJ1-1; D gene unclear. Trimming pared 6 bases from V and 6 bases from J, leaving 20 bases between. The CDR3 spans 15 residues. Germline values: CDR1 MNHEY, CDR2 SVGAGI. CDR3 sequence reads: CASSRPGRTGAEAFF. The CDR3 DNA is TGTGCCAGCAGCCGACCCGGACGGACTGGCGCTGAAGCTTTCTTT.

This chain uses TRBV5-6 with TRBJ2-5, with D tentatively TRBD1 (5 bases). With 3 bases removed from V and 2 bases from J, the gap between germline ends came to 14 bases. The germline CDR1 and CDR2 sequences are SGHDT and YYEEEE. This CDR3 is 15 amino acids long. As DNA, the CDR3 is TGTGCCAGCAGCTCGATCACAGGAATACAAGAGACCCAGTACTTC. Amino acid sequence: CASSSITGIQETQYF.

This clone was seen only once. The chain combines TRBV5-1 with TRBJ1-1, with D maybe TRBD1 (5 bases). V was shortened by 4 bases and J by 4 bases, with 14 bases between the two germline ends. Germline CDR1 reads SGHRS; CDR2 reads YFSETQ. CDR3 length: 14 amino acids. The CDR3 loop is CASSRSLDSTEAFF. The CDR3 nucleotides are TGCGCCAGCAGCAGGTCGCTCGACAGCACTGAAGCTTTCTTT.

The V call is TRBV7-8, the J call TRBJ1-1, with D uncertain. There are 14 residues in the CDR3. The germline V gene encodes CDR1 SGHVS and CDR2 FQNEAQ. V lost 1 base to trimming and J lost 5 bases, with 11 bases between them. The CDR3 bases are TGTGCCAGCAGCTTAGAACAGTATAAGACTGAAGCTTTCTTT. This encodes CASSLEQYKTEAFF.

The chain recombines TRBV30 with TRBJ1-1; 11 bases are a match to TRBD1. Germline CDR1 and CDR2: GTSNPN and SVGIG (reference sequence). The CDR3 runs to 13 residues. The trim removed 5 bases at V and 5 bases at J, leaving 4 bases unmatched. CDR3 loop: CAWGQGAYTEAFF. For the CDR3, the DNA is TGTGCCTGGGGACAGGGGGCATATACTGAAGCTTTCTTT.

The gene calls are TRBV7-9 and TRBJ1-1; TRBD1 matches at 7 bases. V gave up 5 bases and J gave up 3 bases; unmatched junction bases: 6. The CDR3 spans 14 residues. Germline CDR1 SEHNR, CDR2 FQNEAQ (reference sequence). The CDR3 spells CASSRQGGDTEAFF. As DNA, the CDR3 is TGTGCCAGCAGCAGACAGGGAGGGGACACTGAAGCTTTCTTT.

This rearrangement joins TRBV7-8 to TRBJ1-4; tentatively, D is TRBD1 (6 bases). The ends were cut back, 3 bases at V and 5 bases at J, with 13 bases in the middle. From germline, CDR1 is SGHVS and CDR2 FQNEAQ. The CDR3 sequence is 15 residues long. The CDR3 nucleotides are TGTGCCAGCAGCTTCAACCAGGGGTTCAATGAAAAACTGTTTTTT. Protein sequence: CASSFNQGFNEKLFF.

The chain couples TRBV5-1 to TRBJ1-5, with TRBD1 matching 9 bases. V was pared by 4 bases and J by 4 bases, with 6 bases of the junction left unmatched. There are 15 residues in the CDR3. CDR1 is SGHRS and CDR2 is YFSETQ in the germline V gene. The CDR3 spells CASSPTGGANQPQHF. In DNA, the CDR3 is TGCGCCAGCAGCCCTACAGGGGGCGCGAATCAGCCCCAGCATTTT.

V is TRBV29-1 and J is TRBJ1-1; D remains unclear. The germline V gene encodes CDR1 SQVTM and CDR2 ANQGSEA. The V and J ends lost 5 bases and 0 bases respectively, with 13 bases between them. The length of the CDR3 is 14 residues. Here the CDR3 DNA reads TGCAGCGTTCGCCGGATGCCCATGAACACTGAAGCTTTCTTT. This sequence encodes CSVRRMPMNTEAFF.

This clone has only one observation. The chain joins TRBV4-1 to TRBJ2-2; TRBD1 aligns across 8 bases. Unmatched junction bases numbered 8, after V lost 4 bases and J lost 4 bases. Germline assignment: CDR1 MGHRA and CDR2 YSYEKL. The CDR3 totals 16 residues. CDR3 DNA: TGCGCCAGCAGCCGATCTGCTACAGGGGGCACCGGGGAGCTGTTTTTT. It specifies CASSRSATGGTGELFF.

The chain links TRBV7-2 to TRBJ1-1; 12 nucleotides line up with TRBD1. This CDR3 has 16 amino acids. From germline, CDR1 is SGHTA and CDR2 FQGNSA. V trimming: 3 bases; J trimming: 2 bases; junction bases outside the gene matches: 4. For the CDR3, the DNA is TGTGCCAGCAGCTTCTTCGGGACAGGGGGCAACACTGAAGCTTTCTTT. Translated, it gives CASSFFGTGGNTEAFF.

V gene TRBV6-5 combines with J gene TRBJ2-7; tentatively, D is TRBD2 (5 bases). Germline assignment: CDR1 MNHEY and CDR2 SVGAGI. The CDR3 is 13 residues long. V dropped 2 bases and J dropped 5 bases, with 10 bases sitting between them. Here the CDR3 reads CASSYVVSDEQYF. CDR3 nucleotides: TGTGCCAGCAGTTACGTGGTTAGCGACGAGCAGTACTTC.

The chain joins TRBV20-1 to TRBJ1-2, with 7 positions matching TRBD1. Germline V gene sequence: CDR1 DFQATT, CDR2 SNEGSKA (reference sequence). Trimming cost V 6 bases and J 4 bases; bases outside gene matches: 2. The CDR3 is 11 residues long. CDR3 loop: CSAGQSYGYTF. The DNA for the CDR3 is TGCAGTGCGGGACAGAGCTATGGCTACACCTTC.